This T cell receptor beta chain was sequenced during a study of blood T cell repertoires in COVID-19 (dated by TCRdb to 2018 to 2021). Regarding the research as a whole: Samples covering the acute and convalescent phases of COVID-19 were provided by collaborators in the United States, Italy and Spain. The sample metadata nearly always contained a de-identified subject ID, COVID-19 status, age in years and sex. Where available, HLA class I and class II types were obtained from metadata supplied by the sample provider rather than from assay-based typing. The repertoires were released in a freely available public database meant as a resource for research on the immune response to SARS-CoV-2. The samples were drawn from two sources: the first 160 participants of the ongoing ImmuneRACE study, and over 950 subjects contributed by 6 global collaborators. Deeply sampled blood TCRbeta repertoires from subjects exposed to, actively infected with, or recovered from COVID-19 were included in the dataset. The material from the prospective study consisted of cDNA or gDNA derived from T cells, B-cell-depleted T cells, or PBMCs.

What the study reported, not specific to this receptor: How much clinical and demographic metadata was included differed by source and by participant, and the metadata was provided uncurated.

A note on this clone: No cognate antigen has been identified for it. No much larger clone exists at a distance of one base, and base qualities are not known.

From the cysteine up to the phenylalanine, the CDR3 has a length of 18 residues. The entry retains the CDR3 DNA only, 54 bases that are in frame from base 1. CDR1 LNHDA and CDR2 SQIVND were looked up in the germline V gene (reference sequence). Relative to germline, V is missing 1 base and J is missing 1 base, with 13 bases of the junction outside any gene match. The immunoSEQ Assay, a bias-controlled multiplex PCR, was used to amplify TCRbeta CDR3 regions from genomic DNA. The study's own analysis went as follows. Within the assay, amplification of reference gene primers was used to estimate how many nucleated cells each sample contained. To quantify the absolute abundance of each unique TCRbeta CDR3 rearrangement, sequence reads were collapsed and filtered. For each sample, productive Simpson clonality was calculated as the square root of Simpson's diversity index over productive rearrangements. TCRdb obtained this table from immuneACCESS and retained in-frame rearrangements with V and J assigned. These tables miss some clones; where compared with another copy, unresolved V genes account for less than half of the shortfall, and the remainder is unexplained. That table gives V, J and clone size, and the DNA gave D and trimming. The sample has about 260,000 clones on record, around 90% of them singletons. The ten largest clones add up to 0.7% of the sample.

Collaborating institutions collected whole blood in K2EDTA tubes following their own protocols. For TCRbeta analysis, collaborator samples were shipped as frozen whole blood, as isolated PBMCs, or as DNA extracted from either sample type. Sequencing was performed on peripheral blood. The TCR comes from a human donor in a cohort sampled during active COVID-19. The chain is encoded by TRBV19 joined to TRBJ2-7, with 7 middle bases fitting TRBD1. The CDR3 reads CASSIAAVGQDFSYEQYF. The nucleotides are TGTGCCAGTAGTATAGCAGCAGTAGGACAGGACTTTTCCTACGAGCAGTACTTC. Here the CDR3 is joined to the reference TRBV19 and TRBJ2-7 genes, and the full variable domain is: DGGITQSPKYLFRKEGQNVTLSCEQNLNHDAMYWYRQDPGQGLRLIYYSQIVNDFQKGDIAEGYSVSREKKESFPLTVTSAQKNPTAFYLCASSIAAVGQDFSYEQYFGPGTRLTVT.